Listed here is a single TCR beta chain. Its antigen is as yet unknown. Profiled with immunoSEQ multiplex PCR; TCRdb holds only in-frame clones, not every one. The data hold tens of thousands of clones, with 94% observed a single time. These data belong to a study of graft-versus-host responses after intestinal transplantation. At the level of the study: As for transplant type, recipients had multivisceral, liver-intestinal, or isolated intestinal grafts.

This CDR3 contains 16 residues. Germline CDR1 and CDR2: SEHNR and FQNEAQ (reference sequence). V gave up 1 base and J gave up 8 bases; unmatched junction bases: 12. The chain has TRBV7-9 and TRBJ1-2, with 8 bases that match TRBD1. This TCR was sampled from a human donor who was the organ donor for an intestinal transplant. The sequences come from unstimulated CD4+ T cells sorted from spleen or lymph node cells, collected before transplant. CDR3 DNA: TGTGCCAGCAGCTTAGGTCAGGGGGCGCAGGGGAGAGGCTACACCTTC. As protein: CASSLGQGAQGRGYTF.